The 16 T cell receptor beta chains presented below share a single source sample, sequenced in a study of blood T cell repertoires in COVID-19. Clones were read by immunoSEQ multiplex PCR, and TCRdb kept only the in-frame ones, dropping some. The sample comprises some 170,000 clones, approximately 88% of which are singletons, and approximately 1.4% rests with the top ten. The sample consisted of peripheral blood. The receptor source for this set is a woman between 45 and 65 years old with acute or convalescent COVID-19.

The rearrangement joins TRBV7-2 to TRBJ2-3; tentatively, D is TRBD1 (5 bases). The CDR3 runs to 14 residues. Germline V gene sequence: CDR1 SGHTA, CDR2 FQGNSA. Trimming took off 3 bases at V and 4 bases at J, with 11 bases between the two ends. The CDR3 sequence: CASSFRGLSDTQYF. Here the CDR3 DNA reads TGTGCCAGCAGCTTTAGGGGATTATCAGATACGCAGTATTTT.

The chain joins TRBV10-1 to TRBJ2-7; 7 bases are shared with TRBD2. CDR1 and CDR2 from the germline V gene are WNHNN and SYGVQD (reference sequence). The CDR3 contains 16 residues. J was trimmed by 0 bases and V by 3 bases; bases with no gene match: 8. The CDR3 loop reads CASSEGLGMSSYEQYF. The CDR3 nucleotides are TGCGCCAGCAGTGAAGGACTAGGGATGAGCTCCTACGAGCAGTACTTC.

V usage is TRBV11-2 and J usage is TRBJ1-2, with D tentatively TRBD1 (5 bases). Trimming took 3 bases from V and 4 from J, leaving 12 bases between them. The CDR3 contains 14 residues. Germline V gene lookup returns CDR1 SGHAT and CDR2 FQNNGV. CDR3 residues: CASSLGEGPYGYTF. The CDR3 coding sequence is TGTGCCAGCAGCTTGGGGGAGGGCCCCTATGGCTACACCTTC.

This clone was observed once. The chain carries TRBV18 and TRBJ1-2; D gene ambiguous. Between the trimmed V and J ends, which lost 3 bases and 6 bases, there was a span of 14 bases. The CDR3 spans 14 residues. Germline CDR1 and CDR2: KGHSH and LQKENI. Here the CDR3 reads CASSPLRSGDGYTF. CDR3 nucleotide sequence: TGTGCCAGCTCACCTCTCCGATCCGGGGATGGCTACACCTTC.

The rearrangement uses TRBV5-6 and TRBJ2-5, with D tentatively TRBD2 (6 bases). Trimming removed 9 bases from V and 2 bases from J, with 14 bases in between. The CDR3 totals 13 residues. CDR1 and CDR2 from the germline V gene are SGHDT and YYEEEE. DNA for the CDR3: TGTGCCACCTCCGGGAGACGGCAAGAGACCCAGTACTTC. Translated: CATSGRRQETQYF.

CDR3 in DNA: TGTGCCAGCAGTTACGACGGGACAGGGGGCTCCATAAACACTGAAGCTTTCTTT. It yields the protein CASSYDGTGGSINTEAFF. The gene calls are TRBV6-2 or TRBV6-3 and TRBJ1-1, with 12 nucleotides matching TRBD1. The germline CDR1 and CDR2 sequences are MNHEY and SVGEGT. V was pared by 2 bases and J by 2 bases, with 9 bases of the junction left unmatched. The CDR3 has 18 amino acids.

This clone was observed a few times. The chain joins TRBV24-1 to TRBJ2-3, with 8 bases fitting TRBD2. The CDR3 spans 16 residues. J was trimmed by 2 bases and V by 4 bases; bases with no gene match: 7. Germline CDR1 KGHDR, CDR2 SFDVKD. Here the CDR3 reads CATSENGGGITDTQYF. CDR3 coding DNA: TGTGCCACCAGTGAGAACGGCGGGGGGATCACAGATACGCAGTATTTT.

The V gene is TRBV19, the J gene TRBJ1-4, with 7 positions matching TRBD1. V trimming: 3 bases; J trimming: 7 bases; junction bases outside the gene matches: 2. Per germline, CDR1 LNHDA and CDR2 SQIVND (reference sequence). The CDR3 runs 13 residues. This chain's CDR3 is CASSMNRGEKLFF. For the CDR3, the DNA is TGTGCCAGTAGTATGAACAGGGGTGAAAAACTGTTTTTT.

The rearrangement joins TRBV7-2 to TRBJ1-2, with TRBD1 identical over 8 bases. This CDR3 comprises 14 residues. Trimming removed 4 bases from V and 0 bases from J; junction bases left unmatched: 1. CDR1 SGHTA and CDR2 FQGNSA come from the germline V gene. DNA of the CDR3: TGTGCCAGCAGCTCGGACAGGGCTAACTATGGCTACACCTTC. This sequence encodes CASSSDRANYGYTF.

V and J are TRBV6-1 and TRBJ1-3; possibly TRBD1 for D (5 bases). Between the trimmed V and J ends, which lost 3 bases and 2 bases, there was a span of 14 bases. The CDR3 contains 16 residues. The germline gives CDR1 MNHNS, CDR2 SASEGT. This chain's CDR3 is CASSDGRDLPGNTIYF. CDR3 bases: TGTGCCAGCAGTGATGGCAGGGATCTGCCTGGAAACACCATATATTTT.

The chain recombines TRBV5-4 with TRBJ2-5; possibly TRBD2 for D (6 bases). Germline assignment: CDR1 SGHNT and CDR2 YYREEE (reference sequence). Trimming stripped 6 bases from V and 2 bases from J, with 20 bases between. The CDR3 has 16 residues. CDR3 bases: TGTGCCAGCACCAAGGATGTTCCCGGGGGTCAAGAGACCCAGTACTTC. The encoded protein is CASTKDVPGGQETQYF.

The chain recombines TRBV11-2 with TRBJ2-2; D is unresolved. With 3 bases removed from V and 6 bases from J, the gap between germline ends came to 5 bases. This CDR3 comprises 12 residues. The V gene's germline CDR1 is SGHAT and CDR2 FQNNGV. CDR3 coding DNA: TGTGCCAGCAGCTTCGGGTCCGGGGAGCTGTTTTTT. Amino acids: CASSFGSGELFF.

The V call is TRBV19, the J call TRBJ2-5, with 7 positions matching TRBD1. This CDR3 spans 17 amino acids. The J segment lost 2 bases and the V segment lost 1 base, leaving 10 bases of the junction unmatched. Germline values: CDR1 LNHDA, CDR2 SQIVND (reference sequence). DNA for the CDR3: TGTGCCAGTAGTATAGTCCCCCACGCAGGGGGACAAGAGACCCAGTACTTC. Residues: CASSIVPHAGGQETQYF. The full variable domain, its missing parts supplied by reference TRBV19 and TRBJ2-5, is DGGITQSPKYLFRKEGQNVTLSCEQNLNHDAMYWYRQDPGQGLRLIYYSQIVNDFQKGDIAEGYSVSREKKESFPLTVTSAQKNPTAFYLCASSIVPHAGGQETQYFGPGTRLLVL.

This chain connects TRBV4-1 to TRBJ2-7, with 10 positions matching TRBD2. Unmatched junction bases numbered 10, after V lost 2 bases and J lost 0 bases. This CDR3 is built from 18 residues. Germline CDR1 MGHRA, CDR2 YSYEKL. DNA for the CDR3: TGCGCCAGCAGCCAATCGGTGGAACTAGCGGGGAGCTCCTACGAGCAGTACTTC. Protein: CASSQSVELAGSSYEQYF.

The chain recombines TRBV15 with TRBJ2-7, with D perhaps TRBD1 (5 bases). V was pared by 1 base and J by 3 bases, with 16 bases between. This CDR3 is 16 amino acids long. Germline V gene data show CDR1 as LNHNV and CDR2 as YYDKDF (reference sequence). This CDR3 is CATSRGDRGKLYEQYF. The CDR3 DNA reads TGTGCCACCAGCAGAGGGGATAGGGGAAAACTCTACGAGCAGTACTTC.

This chain links TRBV7-2 with TRBJ1-3; 11 nucleotides line up with TRBD1. The germline V gene has CDR1 SGHTA and CDR2 FQGNSA. The V gene end was trimmed by 5 bases and the J gene end by 4 bases; junction bases not matched to a gene: 7. The CDR3 is 16 amino acids. Here the CDR3 reads CASSPVGQGGGNTIYF. In DNA form, the CDR3 reads TGTGCCAGCAGCCCGGTGGGACAGGGGGGGGGAAACACCATATATTTT.